Shown below are 21 T cell receptor beta chains from a single sample sequenced in a study of T cells after posttransplantation cyclophosphamide. Repertoires were generated with immunoSEQ multiplex PCR, while TCRdb's copy carries only in-frame clones and drops some. The sample shows about 52,000 clones, around 94% of them seen only once. The sequencing input was PBMCs. The origin of the receptors is a woman aged 30 to 39 in good health and a related stem cell transplant donor.

The chain carries TRBV5-4 and TRBJ2-2; 8 nucleotides align to TRBD2. Germline V gene sequence: CDR1 SGHNT, CDR2 YYREEE (reference sequence). The junction had 6 bases not matched to a gene; V was cut back by 1 base and J by 4 bases. This CDR3 has 16 residues. CDR3 amino acids: CASSLRSGGVTGELFF. The CDR3 region has the DNA TGTGCCAGCAGCTTGCGGAGCGGGGGAGTCACCGGGGAGCTGTTTTTT.

The chain has TRBV7-9 and TRBJ2-7; TRBD2 matches at 8 bases. Germline CDR1 is SEHNR and CDR2 is FQNEAQ (reference sequence). V dropped 5 bases and J dropped 0; count of bases not matched to a gene: 3. This CDR3 is 14 amino acids long. Written as DNA, the CDR3 is TGTGCCAGCAGCCCAACTAGCGGCTCCTACGAGCAGTACTTC. It is translated as CASSPTSGSYEQYF.

DNA for the CDR3: TGTGCCAGCAGTGCGGTTCCCGGGGAGCTGTTTTTT. It is translated as CASSAVPGELFF. The chain uses TRBV6-1 and TRBJ2-2; D not certain. The CDR3 loop spans 12 amino acids. Trimming took off 4 bases at V and 6 bases at J, with 6 bases between the two ends. Germline V gene sequence: CDR1 MNHNS, CDR2 SASEGT.

This chain uses TRBV21-1 with TRBJ1-5; the table's D call of TRBD1 was not tested on the DNA. TRBV21-1 is labeled a pseudogene. The CDR3 contains 18 residues. The CDR3 reads CASSTLGGTENSNQPQHF. The CDR3 nucleotides read TGTGCCAGCAGCACCCTTGGCGGGACAGAGAATAGCAATCAGCCCCAGCATTTT.

This clone occurred a few times. V usage is TRBV10-2 and J usage is TRBJ1-3, with a weak D call TRBD1 (5 bases). The V end was cut by 1 base, the J end by 10 bases, with 8 bases between. This CDR3 has 12 amino acids. Germline values: CDR1 WSHSY, CDR2 SAAADI. The CDR3: CASSELGGTIYF. The CDR3 DNA reads as TGCGCCAGCAGTGAGTTGGGGGGAACCATATATTTT.

V usage is TRBV5-1 and J usage is TRBJ1-6; D gene unclear. CDR1 SGHRS and CDR2 YFSETQ come from the germline V gene. This CDR3 spans 15 amino acids. The germline V and J ends were trimmed by 0 bases and 4 bases, with 8 bases remaining between them. The CDR3 DNA is TGCGCCAGCAGCTTGGGAGAGGGATATAATTCACCCCTCCACTTT. This encodes CASSLGEGYNSPLHF.

V gene TRBV4-1 combines with J gene TRBJ2-5; D is possibly TRBD1 (5 bases). V lost 1 base to trimming and J lost 5 bases, with 8 bases between them. The germline CDR1 and CDR2 sequences are MGHRA and YSYEKL. The length of the CDR3 is 13 residues. CDR3 residues: CASSQAPGETQYF. The CDR3 DNA follows: TGCGCCAGCAGCCAAGCGCCAGGGGAGACCCAGTACTTC.

The V and J genes are TRBV5-1 and TRBJ2-5; 9 positions agree with TRBD1. V lost 1 base, J lost 5 bases, and 12 bases stayed unmatched. The CDR3 consists of 17 residues. Germline CDR1 and CDR2: SGHRS and YFSETQ. The CDR3, as DNA: TGCGCCAGCAGCTTGTTAGGGGACAGGGTTTTCTCGGAGACCCAGTACTTC. Encoded protein: CASSLLGDRVFSETQYF.

The V gene is TRBV19, the J gene TRBJ2-5; 9 bases match TRBD1. CDR1 is LNHDA, CDR2 SQIVND, per germline (reference sequence). The CDR3 has 17 amino acids. Trimming at V came to 2 bases and at J to 6 bases, leaving 13 bases not matched to a gene. The DNA of the CDR3 is TGTGCCAGTAGTATAAGAGCCGCTACAGGGGGCTTGAAGACCCAGTACTTC. Protein: CASSIRAATGGLKTQYF. The variable domain in full, with the rest retrieved from reference TRBV19 and TRBJ2-5, is DGGITQSPKYLFRKEGQNVTLSCEQNLNHDAMYWYRQDPGQGLRLIYYSQIVNDFQKGDIAEGYSVSREKKESFPLTVTSAQKNPTAFYLCASSIRAATGGLKTQYFGPGTRLLVL.

The gene calls are TRBV4-3 and TRBJ1-5; D gene unclear. Germline CDR1 is LGHNA and CDR2 is YSLEER. The V end was cut by 0 bases, the J end by 5 bases, with 11 bases between. The CDR3 is 15 residues long. CDR3 sequence (DNA): TGCGCCAGCAGCCAAGATTGGTGGCCCCATCAGCCCCAGCATTTT. It yields the protein CASSQDWWPHQPQHF.

V and J are TRBV19 and TRBJ2-7, with 8 bases matching TRBD1. In germline, CDR1 is LNHDA, CDR2 SQIVND (reference sequence). J lost 5 bases, V lost 5 bases, and 5 bases had no gene match. The CDR3 spans 13 residues. CDR3: CASSPTGVNEQYF. DNA of the CDR3: TGTGCCAGTAGTCCGACAGGGGTTAACGAGCAGTACTTC.

The genes are TRBV7-2 and TRBJ2-3; TRBD2 matches at 16 bases. Per germline, CDR1 SGHTA and CDR2 FQGNSA. CDR3 length: 17 residues. V was pared by 8 bases and J by 8 bases, with 13 bases of the junction left unmatched. CDR3 coding DNA: TGTGCCAGCCCCGAGCCGGGACTAGCGGGGGGGTCAGCTACGCAGTATTTT. Translation: CASPEPGLAGGSATQYF.

The chain couples TRBV7-9 to TRBJ2-5; 8 bases fit TRBD2. Germline-derived CDR1 and CDR2 are SEHNR and FQNEAQ (reference sequence). V dropped 0 bases and J dropped 0; count of bases not matched to a gene: 3. The CDR3 covers 16 residues. Here the CDR3 DNA reads TGTGCCAGCAGCTTAGCTAGCGGGGCATACCAAGAGACCCAGTACTTC. Translated, it gives CASSLASGAYQETQYF.

The V gene is TRBV4-2, the J gene TRBJ2-7; 10 positions match TRBD2. The germline gives CDR1 LGHNA, CDR2 YNFKEQ. This CDR3 contains 15 residues. V shed 0 bases and J 4 bases; nucleotides not matched to a gene: 3. CDR3 sequence reads: CASSQDETSGYEQYF. The CDR3 nucleotides read TGTGCCAGCAGCCAAGATGAGACTAGCGGGTACGAGCAGTACTTC.

CDR3 in DNA: TGTGCCAGCAGCTTAGATAGCGGGGGGGAAGATACGCAGTATTTT. Its protein is CASSLDSGGEDTQYF. The gene calls are TRBV7-2 and TRBJ2-3, with 11 bases fitting TRBD2. V trimming: 1 base; J trimming: 5 bases; junction bases outside the gene matches: 2. CDR3 length: 15 residues. CDR1 is SGHTA, CDR2 FQGNSA, per germline.

V gene TRBV28 combines with J gene TRBJ2-7, with D perhaps TRBD2 (5 bases). The length of the CDR3 is 14 residues. Trimming removed 6 bases at V and 2 bases at J, with 14 bases between. Germline V gene lookup returns CDR1 MDHEN and CDR2 SYDVKM. The CDR3 sequence is CASRRAMGTYEQYF. The CDR3 nucleotides read TGTGCCAGCAGGAGGGCTATGGGGACCTACGAGCAGTACTTC.

The chain recombines TRBV7-2 with TRBJ1-1, with D possibly being TRBD1 (6 bases). V was pared by 5 bases and J by 8 bases, with 15 bases between. Looked up from germline, CDR1 is SGHTA and CDR2 is FQGNSA. This CDR3 contains 13 residues. The CDR3 DNA reads TGTGCCAGCAGCGGCCGACAGGCCCCCGAAGCTTTCTTT. This encodes CASSGRQAPEAFF.

J is TRBJ1-4 and V is TRBV11-3; D may be TRBD1 (6 bases). Trimming took off 1 base at V and 7 bases at J, with 7 bases between the two ends. The CDR3 spans 13 residues. Germline CDR1 is SGHNT and CDR2 is YENEEA. CDR3: CASSLGQAEKLFF. In DNA form, the CDR3 reads TGTGCCAGCAGCTTAGGACAGGCTGAAAAACTGTTTTTT.

This clone has a single count. The chain uses TRBV19 and TRBJ1-4; D gene uncertain. The CDR3 spans 14 residues. Germline V gene lookup returns CDR1 LNHDA and CDR2 SQIVND (reference sequence). Trimming pared 1 base from V and 8 bases from J, leaving 11 bases between. CDR3 loop: CASSIAGFQEKLFF. The CDR3 coding sequence is TGTGCCAGTAGTATAGCGGGGTTCCAGGAAAAACTGTTTTTT.

CDR3 nucleotides: TGTGCCATCAGCAAGACAGGGGAGACAAATGAAAAACTGTTTTTT. This translates into CAISKTGETNEKLFF. V usage is TRBV10-3 and J usage is TRBJ1-4, with 8 bases lining up with TRBD1. Germline V gene sequence: CDR1 ENHRY, CDR2 SYGVKD. V shed 6 bases, J shed 5 bases, and the junction held 8 bases outside the gene matches. This CDR3 comprises 15 residues.

V gene TRBV5-1 combines with J gene TRBJ2-7; unclear D gene. Germline CDR1 reads SGHRS; CDR2 reads YFSETQ. CDR3 length equals 15 residues. Trimming cost V 3 bases and J 3 bases, with 16 bases left between them. The CDR3 coding sequence is TGCGCCAGCAGCTCCCAGGTTTCGGCTATCTACGAGCAGTACTTC. As protein: CASSSQVSAIYEQYF.